A selection of T cell receptor beta chains follows, all from one sample in a study of cytomegalovirus exposure and HLA in healthy donors. Some clones are missing from TCRdb's copy, which holds only in-frame ones; the method was immunoSEQ multiplex PCR. This table holds 100,000 to 150,000 clones, about 8.5% found once. The sequenced sample consisted of PBMCs. The receptors were sampled from a man aged 35-49 years in good health and CMV-seronegative. Both conserved end residues are part of each CDR3. D genes are given only for firm matches. Expanded clones get a size class; other rows say once, few or many, or leave the size out.

j_gene: TRBJ2-2
v_gene: TRBV7-9
d_gene: TRBD1
abundance: few
CDR3aa: CASSLDLQGSAGELFF
CDR3nt: TGTGCCAGCAGCTTAGATTTACAGGGGAGCGCCGGGGAGCTGTTTTTT

j_gene: TRBJ1-3
v_gene: TRBV5-8
d_gene: TRBD1
abundance: NA
CDR3aa: CASSRRLTGGTGNTIYF
CDR3nt: TGTGCCAGCAGCAGAAGGTTGACAGGGGGGACTGGAAACACCATATATTTT

j_gene: TRBJ2-7
v_gene: TRBV6-1
d_gene: TRBD2
abundance: NA
CDR3aa: CAVRSGGVYEQYF
CDR3nt: TGTGCCGTTCGTAGCGGGGGGGTCTACGAGCAGTACTTC

j_gene: TRBJ2-5
v_gene: TRBV19
d_gene: NA
abundance: few
CDR3aa: CASSILGAGETQYF
CDR3nt: TGTGCCAGTAGTATACTCGGCGCGGGCGAGACCCAGTACTTC

j_gene: TRBJ2-5
v_gene: TRBV30
d_gene: TRBD2
abundance: NA
CDR3aa: CAWSRLAGAGETQYF
CDR3nt: TGTGCCTGGAGTCGATTAGCGGGGGCAGGAGAGACCCAGTACTTC

j_gene: TRBJ1-4
v_gene: TRBV7-2
d_gene: TRBD1
abundance: NA
CDR3aa: CASRTSGGLNEKLFF
CDR3nt: TGTGCCAGCAGGACCTCAGGGGGCCTAAATGAAAAACTGTTTTTT

j_gene: TRBJ1-2
v_gene: TRBV4-1
d_gene: NA
abundance: few
CDR3aa: CASSQDRDYGYTF
CDR3nt: TGCGCCAGCAGCCAAGACCGGGACTATGGCTACACCTTC

j_gene: TRBJ2-7
v_gene: TRBV7-2
d_gene: NA
abundance: NA
CDR3aa: CASSPGSPPNSEQYF
CDR3nt: TGTGCCAGCAGCCCCGGGTCACCACCTAACTCCGAGCAGTACTTC

j_gene: TRBJ1-6
v_gene: TRBV2
d_gene: TRBD1
abundance: few
CDR3aa: CASSQRDRDNSPLHF
CDR3nt: TGTGCCAGCAGTCAACGGGACAGGGATAATTCACCCCTCCACTTT

j_gene: TRBJ2-2
v_gene: TRBV6-5
d_gene: NA
abundance: few
CDR3aa: CASSYRGAPDTGELFF
CDR3nt: TGTGCCAGCAGTTACCGGGGGGCCCCGGACACCGGGGAGCTGTTTTTT

j_gene: TRBJ1-1
v_gene: TRBV7-9
d_gene: NA
abundance: few
CDR3aa: CASSLARGRGNTEAFF
CDR3nt: TGTGCCAGCAGCTTAGCACGTGGCAGGGGGAACACTGAAGCTTTCTTT

j_gene: TRBJ1-2
v_gene: TRBV6-5
d_gene: TRBD1
abundance: NA
CDR3aa: CASRDRFAVYGYTF
CDR3nt: TGTGCCAGCAGGGACAGGTTCGCGGTATATGGCTACACCTTC

j_gene: TRBJ2-7
v_gene: TRBV30
d_gene: NA
abundance: NA
CDR3aa: CAWSVPGGRGHYEQYF
CDR3nt: TGTGCCTGGAGTGTGCCGGGGGGCAGGGGGCATTACGAGCAGTACTTC

j_gene: TRBJ2-3
v_gene: TRBV19
d_gene: NA
abundance: NA
CDR3aa: CASSIVGGGPDTQYF
CDR3nt: TGTGCCAGTAGTATAGTAGGGGGGGGCCCAGATACGCAGTATTTT

j_gene: TRBJ2-7
v_gene: TRBV29-1
d_gene: NA
abundance: NA
CDR3aa: CSVARDSYEQYF
CDR3nt: TGCAGCGTTGCGAGGGACTCCTACGAGCAGTACTTC

j_gene: TRBJ1-5
v_gene: TRBV5-1
d_gene: TRBD1
abundance: NA
CDR3aa: CASSSGDREDQPQHF
CDR3nt: TGCGCCAGCAGCTCCGGGGACAGGGAAGATCAGCCCCAGCATTTT

j_gene: TRBJ1-1
v_gene: TRBV6-5
d_gene: NA
abundance: NA
CDR3aa: CASSYSGVGAFF
CDR3nt: TGTGCCAGCAGTTACTCCGGGGTTGGGGCTTTCTTT

j_gene: TRBJ1-1
v_gene: TRBV7-2
d_gene: NA
abundance: NA
CDR3aa: CASSSSFEAFF
CDR3nt: TGTGCCAGCAGTTCCTCTTTTGAAGCTTTCTTT

j_gene: TRBJ1-1
v_gene: TRBV19
d_gene: NA
abundance: NA
CDR3aa: CASSLSGGSREAFF
CDR3nt: TGTGCCAGTAGTCTATCGGGGGGCTCCCGAGAAGCTTTCTTT

j_gene: TRBJ2-7
v_gene: TRBV10-3
d_gene: TRBD1
abundance: NA
CDR3aa: CAISGTAGGSYEQYF
CDR3nt: TGTGCCATCAGTGGCACGGCAGGGGGCTCCTACGAGCAGTACTTC

j_gene: TRBJ1-4
v_gene: TRBV10-3
d_gene: NA
abundance: NA
CDR3aa: CAISESYDIHEKLFF
CDR3nt: TGTGCCATCAGTGAGTCGTATGACATTCATGAAAAACTGTTTTTT

j_gene: TRBJ2-7
v_gene: TRBV5-6
d_gene: TRBD1
abundance: few
CDR3aa: CASSSMGTAYEQYF
CDR3nt: TGTGCCAGCAGCTCGATGGGGACAGCCTACGAGCAGTACTTC

j_gene: TRBJ1-5
v_gene: TRBV19
d_gene: NA
abundance: few
CDR3aa: CASSISYSNQPQHF
CDR3nt: TGTGCCAGTAGTATTTCGTATAGCAATCAGCCCCAGCATTTT

j_gene: TRBJ1-6
v_gene: TRBV6-5
d_gene: NA
abundance: few
CDR3aa: CASSSDRPTANSPLHF
CDR3nt: TGTGCCAGCAGTTCAGACAGGCCGACGGCTAATTCACCCCTCCACTTT

j_gene: TRBJ2-2
v_gene: TRBV11-2
d_gene: TRBD1
abundance: NA
CDR3aa: CASSLIGQGRVGELFF
CDR3nt: TGTGCCAGCAGCTTAATAGGACAGGGGAGGGTAGGGGAGCTGTTTTTT

j_gene: TRBJ1-1
v_gene: TRBV15
d_gene: NA
abundance: few
CDR3aa: CATSRDRGMNTEAFF
CDR3nt: TGTGCCACCAGCAGAGACAGGGGAATGAACACTGAAGCTTTCTTT

j_gene: TRBJ2-3
v_gene: TRBV5-6
d_gene: NA
abundance: few
CDR3aa: CASSLQGGRDTQYF
CDR3nt: TGTGCCAGCAGCCTACAGGGGGGGAGAGATACGCAGTATTTT

j_gene: TRBJ2-5
v_gene: TRBV7-2
d_gene: NA
abundance: NA
CDR3aa: CASRQGAWETQYF
CDR3nt: TGTGCCAGCAGGCAAGGGGCATGGGAGACCCAGTACTTC

j_gene: TRBJ1-2
v_gene: TRBV16
d_gene: TRBD1
abundance: NA
CDR3aa: CASSQHTGDYGYTF
CDR3nt: TGTGCCAGCAGCCAACACACAGGGGACTATGGCTACACCTTC

j_gene: TRBJ1-1
v_gene: TRBV27
d_gene: TRBD1
abundance: few
CDR3aa: CASRRQGRTTEAFF
CDR3nt: TGTGCCAGCAGGAGACAGGGGCGGACCACTGAAGCTTTCTTT

j_gene: TRBJ1-2
v_gene: TRBV27
d_gene: NA
abundance: few
CDR3aa: CASSQQQGAGYTF
CDR3nt: TGTGCCAGCAGTCAACAGCAGGGTGCTGGCTACACCTTC

j_gene: TRBJ1-5
v_gene: TRBV19
d_gene: TRBD1
abundance: NA
CDR3aa: CASNPDRGRGPQHF
CDR3nt: TGTGCCAGTAACCCGGACAGGGGGCGCGGGCCCCAGCATTTT

j_gene: TRBJ1-5
v_gene: TRBV5-7
d_gene: NA
abundance: NA
CDR3aa: CASSLWRGNDQPQHF
CDR3nt: TGTGCCAGCAGCTTGTGGCGGGGGAATGATCAGCCCCAGCATTTT

j_gene: TRBJ2-3
v_gene: TRBV11-2
d_gene: NA
abundance: NA
CDR3aa: CASSLGLGSWGADTQYF
CDR3nt: TGTGCCAGCAGCTTAGGTCTGGGTAGTTGGGGGGCAGATACGCAGTATTTT

j_gene: TRBJ1-1
v_gene: TRBV4-2
d_gene: TRBD1
abundance: NA
CDR3aa: CASRQADRLNTEAFF
CDR3nt: TGTGCCAGCCGCCAAGCGGACAGGTTGAACACTGAAGCTTTCTTT

j_gene: TRBJ2-7
v_gene: TRBV30
d_gene: TRBD2
abundance: few
CDR3aa: CAWRGGLASYEQYF
CDR3nt: TGTGCCTGGAGAGGAGGACTAGCGTCCTACGAGCAGTACTTC

j_gene: TRBJ2-5
v_gene: TRBV5-1
d_gene: TRBD2
abundance: few
CDR3aa: CASSPGLAGGLEETQYF
CDR3nt: TGCGCCAGCAGCCCGGGACTAGCGGGGGGTTTAGAAGAGACCCAGTACTTC

j_gene: TRBJ1-1
v_gene: TRBV10-1
d_gene: TRBD1
abundance: NA
CDR3aa: CASSPDREIKSDTEAFF
CDR3nt: TGCGCCAGCAGTCCTGACAGGGAAATTAAATCAGACACTGAAGCTTTCTTT

j_gene: TRBJ2-5
v_gene: TRBV14
d_gene: TRBD2
abundance: NA
CDR3aa: CASSQDPGSGGTQETQYF
CDR3nt: TGTGCCAGCAGCCAAGACCCGGGTAGCGGGGGGACTCAAGAGACCCAGTACTTC

j_gene: TRBJ2-5
v_gene: TRBV6-6
d_gene: NA
abundance: NA
CDR3aa: CASSRGLQETQYF
CDR3nt: TGTGCCAGCAGTAGGGGGTTACAAGAGACCCAGTACTTC

j_gene: TRBJ2-1
v_gene: TRBV14
d_gene: TRBD2
abundance: NA
CDR3aa: CASSQQAGGLHEQFF
CDR3nt: TGTGCCAGCAGCCAACAAGCGGGGGGGCTCCATGAGCAGTTCTTC

j_gene: TRBJ1-6
v_gene: TRBV19
d_gene: NA
abundance: few
CDR3aa: CASNGAVRNTGSYNSPLHF
CDR3nt: TGTGCCAGTAACGGCGCAGTAAGAAACACAGGCTCCTATAATTCACCCCTCCACTTT

j_gene: TRBJ2-3
v_gene: TRBV5-4
d_gene: TRBD1
abundance: NA
CDR3aa: CASSSRTGWTDTQYF
CDR3nt: TGTGCCAGCAGCTCCCGGACAGGGTGGACAGATACGCAGTATTTT

j_gene: TRBJ2-7
v_gene: TRBV10-3
d_gene: NA
abundance: NA
CDR3aa: CAISGLDRSYEQYF
CDR3nt: TGTGCCATCAGTGGGTTAGACAGGAGCTACGAGCAGTACTTC

j_gene: TRBJ2-1
v_gene: TRBV28
d_gene: TRBD1
abundance: few
CDR3aa: CASSSGGVYNEQFF
CDR3nt: TGTGCCAGCAGTTCAGGGGGCGTCTACAATGAGCAGTTCTTC

j_gene: TRBJ2-7
v_gene: TRBV5-1
d_gene: TRBD1
abundance: few
CDR3aa: CASSLGRQGDEQYF
CDR3nt: TGCGCCAGCAGCTTAGGCAGACAGGGTGACGAGCAGTACTTC

j_gene: TRBJ2-5
v_gene: TRBV5-1
d_gene: TRBD2
abundance: NA
CDR3aa: CASSWAQRGRETQYF
CDR3nt: TGCGCCAGCAGCTGGGCCCAGCGGGGGAGGGAGACCCAGTACTTC

j_gene: TRBJ1-1
v_gene: TRBV11-2
d_gene: NA
abundance: few
CDR3aa: CASSLGSGTEAFF
CDR3nt: TGTGCCAGCAGCTTAGGGAGCGGCACTGAAGCTTTCTTT

j_gene: TRBJ2-5
v_gene: TRBV18
d_gene: TRBD2
abundance: NA
CDR3aa: CASSGPTSREAQYF
CDR3nt: TGTGCCAGCTCAGGACCGACTAGTCGGGAGGCCCAGTACTTC

j_gene: TRBJ1-2
v_gene: TRBV2
d_gene: TRBD1
abundance: NA
CDR3aa: CASSGTERVNYGYTF
CDR3nt: TGTGCCAGCAGCGGGACAGAAAGAGTTAACTATGGCTACACCTTC

j_gene: TRBJ1-1
v_gene: TRBV30
d_gene: TRBD1
abundance: few
CDR3aa: CAWSEGQGTEAFF
CDR3nt: TGTGCCTGGAGTGAGGGACAGGGGACTGAAGCTTTCTTT